This entry lists 21 T cell receptor beta chains sequenced from one sample in a study of shared clonotypes between healthy human individuals. Sequencing used immunoSEQ multiplex PCR; TCRdb keeps in-frame clones, though not all of them. The top ten clones hold around a tenth of a sample with fewer than 400,000 clones, around 72% of them seen once. Source material: memory CD4+ T cells sorted from blood. Regarding subset: CD45RA-negative fraction. These receptors were taken from a man aged 25-40 years in good health.

The rearrangement uses TRBV6-5 and TRBJ2-5; possibly TRBD1 for D (6 bases). V lost 8 bases, J lost 0 bases, and 16 bases lay in between. The length of the CDR3 is 15 residues. Germline V CDR1 and CDR2: MNHEY, SVGAGI. The CDR3 loop is CASHTNQGYQETQYF. In DNA, the CDR3 is TGTGCCAGCCATACCAACCAGGGGTACCAAGAGACCCAGTACTTC.

The rearrangement links TRBV5-4 to TRBJ1-2; D is undetermined. V was shortened by 1 base and J by 3 bases, with 7 bases between the two germline ends. Germline lookup yields CDR1 SGHNT and CDR2 YYREEE (reference sequence). CDR3 length: 13 amino acids. The CDR3 here is CASSLNADYGYTF. The CDR3 DNA sequence: TGTGCCAGCAGCTTGAACGCGGACTATGGCTACACCTTC.

This clone was seen ten or more times. The V call is TRBV11-2, the J call TRBJ2-5; possible D gene TRBD1, 6 bases. Germline V CDR1 and CDR2: SGHAT, FQNNGV. This CDR3 has 14 amino acids. V lost 1 base to trimming and J lost 2 bases, with 8 bases between them. The CDR3 DNA sequence: TGTGCCAGCAGCTTAGTCCAGGGGCAAGAGACCCAGTACTTC. It yields the protein CASSLVQGQETQYF.

The chain is built from TRBV6-6 and TRBJ2-5; weak D call: TRBD1 (5 bases). Per germline, CDR1 MNHNY and CDR2 SVGAGI (reference sequence). The CDR3 spans 14 residues. Deletions cut 0 bases from V and 11 bases from J, with 16 bases between. The CDR3 DNA is TGTGCCAGCAGTTACTCGCGTCTCAGGGAAGAGCAGTACTTC. Residues: CASSYSRLREEQYF.

The CDR3 DNA reads TGCGCCAGCAGCTTGGACGGGGGAGGCGCGACGCAGTATTTT. Protein sequence: CASSLDGGGATQYF. The rearrangement links TRBV5-1 to TRBJ2-3; weak D call: TRBD2 (6 bases). Germline V gene lookup returns CDR1 SGHRS and CDR2 YFSETQ. V lost 0 bases and J 9 bases, leaving 14 bases between the germline ends. CDR3 length: 14 residues.

The chain has TRBV11-2 and TRBJ2-3; the D is unclear. Trimming cost V 3 bases and J 0 bases, with 16 bases left between them. Looked up from germline, CDR1 is SGHAT and CDR2 is FQNNGV. CDR3 length: 17 residues. This CDR3 reads CASSLAPEGLSTDTQYF. DNA for the CDR3: TGTGCCAGCAGCTTGGCCCCGGAAGGCCTTAGCACAGATACGCAGTATTTT. Based on the CDR3 plus reference TRBV11-2 and TRBJ2-3, the full variable domain is EAGVAQSPRYKIIEKRQSVAFWCNPISGHATLYWYQQILGQGPKLLIQFQNNGVVDDSQLPKDRFSAERLKGVDSTLKIQPAKLEDSAVYLCASSLAPEGLSTDTQYFGPGTRLTVL.

The rearrangement uses TRBV12-5 and TRBJ1-5; 8 bases line up with TRBD1. This CDR3 region has 14 residues. Germline loops: CDR1 LGHNT, CDR2 FRNRAP. The trim removed 8 bases at V and 5 bases at J, leaving 8 bases unmatched. Here the CDR3 reads CASSEGQGYQPQHF. Here the CDR3 DNA reads TGTGCTAGTTCAGAAGGACAGGGTTATCAGCCCCAGCATTTT.

The V call is TRBV21-1, the J call TRBJ2-7; TRBD2 is the table's D call and was not checked against the DNA. TRBV21-1 counts as a pseudogene. This CDR3 is 14 amino acids long. The CDR3 here is CASSKGLVIYEQYF. For the CDR3, the DNA is TGTGCCAGCAGCAAGGGACTAGTCATCTACGAGCAGTACTTC.

The chain links TRBV19 to TRBJ2-5; 9 positions match TRBD2. Germline-derived CDR1 and CDR2 are LNHDA and SQIVND (reference sequence). Germline trimming cut 3 bases from V and 4 bases from J; bases unmatched to any gene: 9. The CDR3 sequence is 16 residues long. The CDR3 protein is CASSIRRAGGRETQYF. For the CDR3, the DNA is TGTGCCAGTAGTATTCGGCGAGCGGGAGGCCGAGAGACCCAGTACTTC.

The V and J genes are TRBV15 and TRBJ2-1; D may be TRBD1 or TRBD2 (5 bases each). V lost 4 bases, J lost 4 bases, and 11 bases lay in between. Germline V lookup: CDR1 LNHNV, CDR2 YYDKDF (reference sequence). The CDR3 loop spans 14 amino acids. The CDR3 loop is CATSKGPQYNEQFF. Here the CDR3 DNA reads TGTGCCACCAGCAAGGGACCCCAATACAATGAGCAGTTCTTC.

In DNA form, the CDR3 reads TGTGCCAGCAGCTTCGGACTAGTAGAGACCCAGTACTTC. This translates into CASSFGLVETQYF. The chain employs TRBV5-4 and TRBJ2-5; 7 bases fit TRBD2. Germline lookup yields CDR1 SGHNT and CDR2 YYREEE (reference sequence). The CDR3 contains 13 residues. The junction had 2 bases not matched to a gene; V was cut back by 2 bases and J by 4 bases.

The chain has TRBV5-1 and TRBJ2-3; possibly TRBD2 for D (6 bases). In germline, CDR1 is SGHRS, CDR2 YFSETQ. Trimming took 4 bases from V and 2 from J, leaving 20 bases between them. The CDR3 has 17 residues. The CDR3 reads CASSLAGKGLITDTQYF. DNA for the CDR3: TGCGCCAGCAGCCTGGCTGGGAAGGGACTGATCACAGATACGCAGTATTTT.

This chain links TRBV6-6 with TRBJ1-3; D gene unclear. In germline, CDR1 is MNHNY, CDR2 SVGAGI (reference sequence). The germline V and J ends were trimmed by 5 bases and 0 bases, with 11 bases remaining between them. The CDR3 totals 15 residues. CDR3 in DNA: TGTGCCAGCAGTCCTAGAACGAGCTCTGGAAACACCATATATTTT. Its translation: CASSPRTSSGNTIYF.

This clone occurred a few times. The CDR3 protein is CASIEESVPYEQYF. The CDR3 DNA sequence: TGCGCCAGCATCGAGGAATCCGTACCCTACGAGCAGTACTTC. V and J are TRBV23-1 and TRBJ2-7; D is unresolved. TRBV23-1 is reported as an ORF; its role is uncertain. The CDR3 has 14 residues. With 7 bases removed from V and 2 bases from J, the gap between germline ends came to 15 bases.

Regarding this clone: A much larger clone is a single base away; this may be a read error. The chain joins TRBV28 to TRBJ1-5, with 9 bases fitting TRBD1. Per the germline V gene, CDR1 is MDHEN and CDR2 is SYDVKM. J gave up 5 bases and V 5 bases, and 4 bases lay outside the gene matches. The CDR3 is made up of 14 amino acids. The CDR3 nucleotides read TGTGCCAGCAGTCCGGGACAGGGTTATCAGCCCCAGCATTTT. It is translated as CASSPGQGYQPQHF. Full variable domain (rest looked up from reference TRBV28 and TRBJ1-5): DVKVTQSSRYLVKRTGEKVFLECVQDMDHENMFWYRQDPGLGLRLIYFSYDVKMKEKGDIPEGYSVSREKKERFSLILESASTNQTSMYLCASSPGQGYQPQHFGDGTRLSIL.

V and J are TRBV5-1 and TRBJ2-7; D is unresolved. CDR3 length: 11 residues. Germline V CDR1 and CDR2: SGHRS, YFSETQ. Trimming removed 1 base from V and 7 bases from J, with 6 bases in between. The CDR3 DNA sequence: TGCGCCAGCAGCTTGACTCGAGAGCAGTACTTC. Encoded protein: CASSLTREQYF. Filled out from reference TRBV5-1 and TRBJ2-7, the complete variable domain reads KAGVTQTPRYLIKTRGQQVTLSCSPISGHRSVSWYQQTPGQGLQFLFEYFSETQRNKGNFPGRFSGRQFSNSRSEMNVSTLELGDSALYLCASSLTREQYFGPGTRLTVT.

The table lists this clone with a few counts. V and J are TRBV7-5 and TRBJ2-3; the D call in the table, TRBD2, was not verified against the DNA. TRBV7-5 is a known pseudogene. The CDR3 totals 15 residues. The CDR3 bases are TGTGTCATCAACGGACTAGCGGGCCCCACAGATACGCAGTATTTT. As protein: CVINGLAGPTDTQYF.

V and J are TRBV28 and TRBJ1-1; D is unresolved. Germline CDR1 MDHEN, CDR2 SYDVKM. Deletions cut 7 bases from V and 4 bases from J, with 7 bases between. This CDR3 has 11 residues. The CDR3 region has the DNA TGTGCCAGCACTGTCCTCACTGAAGCTTTCTTT. Translating gives CASTVLTEAFF. Full variable domain (missing parts from reference TRBV28 and TRBJ1-1): DVKVTQSSRYLVKRTGEKVFLECVQDMDHENMFWYRQDPGLGLRLIYFSYDVKMKEKGDIPEGYSVSREKKERFSLILESASTNQTSMYLCASTVLTEAFFGQGTRLTVV.

The chain couples TRBV30 to TRBJ2-1; the D gene could be TRBD1 or TRBD2 (7 bases each). V lost 5 bases and J lost 7, with 18 bases in between. Germline CDR1 and CDR2: GTSNPN and SVGIG (reference sequence). This CDR3 spans 14 amino acids. The CDR3 coding sequence is TGTGCCTGGCATCCAGGGGGGAGGGGTAATGAGCAGTTCTTC. Translating gives CAWHPGGRGNEQFF.

Notes on this clone: This may arise from a read error, as a much more abundant clone is one base away. The chain carries TRBV2 and TRBJ2-7; D call uncertain. The CDR3 runs to 13 residues. Germline lookup yields CDR1 SNHLY and CDR2 FYNNEI. The DNA for the CDR3 is TGTGCCGGCAGTGCTCAGTCTAGGAACGAGCAGTACTTC. This translates into CAGSAQSRNEQYF.

The J gene is TRBJ1-1, the V gene TRBV11-2; TRBD1 might be the D (5 bases). Germline V lookup: CDR1 SGHAT, CDR2 FQNNGV. Trimming left V 3 bases short and J 0 bases short, with 14 bases between. This CDR3 is built from 16 residues. The CDR3 DNA is TGTGCCAGCAGCTTTGGGACCGCGAACTTGAACACTGAAGCTTTCTTT. Its translation: CASSFGTANLNTEAFF.